This TCR beta chain was recorded in a study of response to subunit inactivated influenza vaccine. MiXCR, run by TCRdb on the RT-PCR reads, gives a single entry per CDR3 protein. This sample has 150,000 to 200,000 distinct CDR3 sequences, with about 10% found just once. Whole-study results and caveats: T cells newly recruited by each seasonal influenza vaccination are few, the authors suggested.

This clonotype was detected many times. Its target is not known. The CDR3 sequence is 15 residues long. J was trimmed by 3 bases and V by 0 bases; bases with no gene match: 6. Germline loops: CDR1 SQVTM, CDR2 ANQGSEA. The receptor was isolated from a man between 50 and 75 years old who received an inactivated influenza vaccine. This rearrangement joins TRBV29-1 to TRBJ2-7, with TRBD1 matching over 9 bases. The input for sequencing was CD8+ T cells sorted from PBMCs, taken less than 25 months after vaccination. The chain's CDR3 is CSVEERGQGIYEQYF. The CDR3 DNA is TGCAGCGTTGAAGAACGAGGACAGGGGATCTACGAGCAGTACTTC.